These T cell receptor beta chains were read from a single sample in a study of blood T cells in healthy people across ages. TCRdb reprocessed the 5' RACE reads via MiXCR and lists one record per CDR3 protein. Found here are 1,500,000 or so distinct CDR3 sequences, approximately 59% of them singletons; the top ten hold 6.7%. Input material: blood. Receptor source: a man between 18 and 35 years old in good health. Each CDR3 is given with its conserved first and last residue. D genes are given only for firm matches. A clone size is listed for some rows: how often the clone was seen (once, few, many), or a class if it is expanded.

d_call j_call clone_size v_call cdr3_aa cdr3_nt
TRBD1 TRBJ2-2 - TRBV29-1 CSGQTGFAGELFF TGCAGCGGACAGACAGGGTTTGCCGGGGAGCTGTTTTTT
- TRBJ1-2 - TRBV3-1 CASSHLAGYTF TGTGCCAGCAGCCATCTAGCTGGCTACACCTTC
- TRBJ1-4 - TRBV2 CASSVSRGPNEKLFF TGTGCCAGCAGTGTCTCCAGGGGCCCGAATGAAAAACTGTTTTTT
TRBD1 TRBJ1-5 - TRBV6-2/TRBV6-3 CASSPGTGIYQPQHF TGTGCCAGCAGCCCTGGGACAGGGATTTATCAGCCCCAGCATTTT
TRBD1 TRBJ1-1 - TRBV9 CASSVATEQGKAFF TGTGCCAGCAGCGTAGCTACCGAACAGGGGAAGGCTTTCTTT
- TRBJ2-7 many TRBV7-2 CASSLAGTGTYEQYF TGTGCCAGCAGTTTGGCCGGGACGGGGACCTACGAGCAGTACTTC
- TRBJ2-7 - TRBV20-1 CSARDPEGYGSYNEQYF TGCAGTGCTAGAGATCCCGAGGGGTACGGCTCCTACAATGAGCAGTACTTC
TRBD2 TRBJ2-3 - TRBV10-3 CAIRNIDSWEGGDTQYF TGTGCCATCAGAAACATAGATTCGTGGGAGGGAGGGGATACGCAGTATTTT
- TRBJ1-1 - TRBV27 CASSLVEGMNTEAFF TGTGCCAGCAGTTTAGTAGAGGGAATGAACACTGAAGCTTTCTTT
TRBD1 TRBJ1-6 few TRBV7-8 CASSLADRGNSPLHF TGTGCCAGCAGCTTAGCGGACAGGGGAAATTCACCCCTCCACTTT
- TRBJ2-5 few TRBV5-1 CASSLIRGSLKTQYF TGCGCCAGCAGCTTGATTAGGGGAAGCCTGAAGACCCAGTACTTC
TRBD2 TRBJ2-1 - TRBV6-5 CASSSSGGEQFF TGTGCCAGCAGCTCCAGCGGGGGGGAGCAGTTCTTC
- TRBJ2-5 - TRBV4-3 CASSQDGGSGETQYF TGCGCCAGCAGCCAAGATGGCGGGTCCGGAGAGACCCAGTACTTC
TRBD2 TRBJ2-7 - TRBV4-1 CASSQEGLAGNSYEQYF TGCGCCAGCAGCCAAGAAGGACTAGCGGGAAACTCCTACGAGCAGTACTTC
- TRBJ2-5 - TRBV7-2 CASSAHRGGVETQYF TGTGCCAGCAGCGCGCACAGGGGGGGAGTTGAGACCCAGTACTTC
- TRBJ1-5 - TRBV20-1 CSVLTGTKQPQHF TGCAGTGTTTTGACCGGGACAAAACAGCCCCAGCATTTT
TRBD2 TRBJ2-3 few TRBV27 CASSYLAGGADTQYF TGTGCCAGCAGTTATCTAGCGGGGGGGGCAGATACGCAGTATTTT
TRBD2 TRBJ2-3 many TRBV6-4 CASSERGGSTDTQYF TGTGCCAGCAGTGAGCGGGGGGGCAGCACAGATACGCAGTATTTT
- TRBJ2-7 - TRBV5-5 CASSEGDGRDFRSNEQYF TGTGCCAGCAGCGAGGGGGACGGCCGGGACTTCAGGTCTAACGAGCAGTACTTC
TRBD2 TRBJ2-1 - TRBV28 CATSTRRGGPYNEQFF TGTGCCACCTCTACGAGACGGGGGGGGCCCTACAATGAGCAGTTCTTC
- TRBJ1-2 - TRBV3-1 CASSHGRIVYGYTF TGTGCCAGCAGCCATGGACGGATAGTCTATGGCTACACCTTC
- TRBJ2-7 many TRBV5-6 CASSLAGIPTYEQYF TGTGCCAGCAGCTTGGCCGGGATTCCAACCTACGAGCAGTACTTC